These 31 T cell receptor beta chains were all obtained from the same sample, sequenced in a study of control samples from healthy donors and cancer patients. Only in-frame clones appear in the TCRdb table, and some are missing; sequencing was by immunoSEQ multiplex PCR. The table lists 200,000 or so clones, about 89% of them singletons, with roughly 1.9% in the top ten. Sequencing was performed on blood. The receptor source for this set is a man aged 30 to 45 in good health.

V and J are TRBV11-2 and TRBJ1-6; TRBD1 is a possible D gene (5 bases). In germline, CDR1 is SGHAT, CDR2 FQNNGV. V was shortened by 5 bases and J by 14 bases, with 13 bases between the two germline ends. The CDR3 is 12 residues long. Here the CDR3 reads CASSPAGGALHF. DNA of the CDR3: TGTGCCAGCAGCCCCGCCGGGGGGGCCCTCCACTTT.

The chain combines TRBV5-1 with TRBJ2-1; the match to TRBD1 covers 9 bases. Germline V gene data show CDR1 as SGHRS and CDR2 as YFSETQ. CDR3 size: 15 residues. J was trimmed by 4 bases and V by 0 bases; bases with no gene match: 2. The chain's CDR3 is CASSLEQGAYNEQFF. The CDR3 coding sequence is TGCGCCAGCAGCTTGGAACAGGGGGCATACAATGAGCAGTTCTTC.

The J gene is TRBJ2-4, the V gene TRBV5-6; TRBD2 might be the D (6 bases). The CDR3 spans 12 residues. Germline V CDR1 and CDR2: SGHDT, YYEEEE. The V and J ends lost 3 bases and 6 bases respectively, with 7 bases between them. CDR3 region: CASSWGGNIQYF. CDR3 DNA: TGTGCCAGCAGCTGGGGAGGAAACATTCAGTACTTC.

V and J are TRBV29-1 and TRBJ1-1; D unclear. Germline CDR1 reads SQVTM; CDR2 reads ANQGSEA. V shed 6 bases and J shed 7 bases, with 18 bases lying between them. The CDR3 totals 13 residues. The CDR3 sequence is CSVARSSTNEAFF. For the CDR3, the DNA is TGCAGCGTGGCGCGAAGCTCGACCAATGAAGCTTTCTTT.

This clone appeared once. V is TRBV30 and J is TRBJ1-4, with D perhaps TRBD1 (5 bases). V was shortened by 5 bases and J by 8 bases, with 12 bases between the two germline ends. Germline values: CDR1 GTSNPN, CDR2 SVGIG (reference sequence). The CDR3 has 12 amino acids. The CDR3 here is CAWGRDSEKLFF. The CDR3, as DNA: TGTGCCTGGGGGCGAGACAGCGAAAAACTGTTTTTT.

On this clone: Other DNA sequences of this sample code for an identical CDR3. The chain combines TRBV12-3 or TRBV12-4 with TRBJ1-1, with TRBD1 as a possible D gene (5 bases). V was pared by 3 bases and J by 1 base, with 6 bases between. The CDR3 has 13 amino acids. The CDR3 nucleotides are TGTGCCAGCAGTTTGGGGGGGAACACTGAAGCTTTCTTT. Protein sequence: CASSLGGNTEAFF.

The chain joins TRBV9 to TRBJ2-2; 8 bases agree with TRBD1. The CDR3 is 15 residues long. Germline values: CDR1 SGDLS, CDR2 YYNGEE. The V segment lost 4 bases and the J segment 7 bases; nucleotides outside the gene matches: 9. CDR3 amino acids: CASSPMDRAGGELFF. The CDR3 DNA sequence: TGTGCCAGCAGCCCGATGGACAGGGCGGGCGGGGAGCTGTTTTTT. The whole variable domain, remainder taken from reference TRBV9 and TRBJ2-2, is DSGVTQTPKHLITATGQRVTLRCSPRSGDLSVYWYQQSLDQGLQFLIQYYNGEERAKGNILERFSAQQFPDLHSELNLSSLELGDSALYFCASSPMDRAGGELFFGEGSRLTVL.

This clone was seen a single time. The chain links TRBV11-3 to TRBJ2-1; 8 nucleotides line up with TRBD2. Germline CDR1 SGHNT, CDR2 YENEEA. Unmatched junction bases numbered 8, after V lost 5 bases and J lost 5 bases. This CDR3 region has 15 residues. In DNA, the CDR3 is TGTGCCAGCAGCCCAGTGAGCGGGGGCCACAATGAGCAGTTCTTC. Amino acid sequence: CASSPVSGGHNEQFF.

The chain links TRBV10-2 to TRBJ2-1; D perhaps matches TRBD1 (5 bases). The V gene's germline CDR1 is WSHSY and CDR2 SAAADI. V was trimmed by 3 bases and J by 10 bases, leaving 16 bases between them. This CDR3 is built from 14 residues. The CDR3 DNA reads TGCGCCAGCAGTGATGTGGGGCGCCAAGGGGAGCAGTTCTTC. Translated: CASSDVGRQGEQFF.

A single count supports this clone. This sequence joins TRBV7-2 and TRBJ2-1; 9 bases agree with TRBD2. The V gene end was trimmed by 5 bases and the J gene end by 9 bases; junction bases not matched to a gene: 11. Germline-derived CDR1 and CDR2 are SGHTA and FQGNSA. This CDR3 has 15 residues. The CDR3: CASSPPGTSLGEQFF. The CDR3, as DNA: TGTGCCAGCAGCCCTCCTGGGACTAGCTTAGGTGAGCAGTTCTTC. Combining the CDR3 with reference TRBV7-2 and TRBJ2-1 gives the whole variable domain GAGVSQSPSNKVTEKGKDVELRCDPISGHTALYWYRQSLGQGLEFLIYFQGNSAPDKSGLPSDRFSAERTGGSVSTLTIQRTQQEDSAVYLCASSPPGTSLGEQFFGPGTRLTVL.

This chain uses TRBV18 with TRBJ1-2, with TRBD1 matching 9 bases. The CDR3 is 15 amino acids. The trim removed 5 bases at V and 2 bases at J, leaving 6 bases unmatched. Germline CDR1 is KGHSH and CDR2 is LQKENI. The CDR3 region is CASSDGQGTNYGYTF. The CDR3, as DNA: TGTGCCAGCTCAGACGGACAGGGGACAAACTATGGCTACACCTTC.

This chain uses TRBV6-6 with TRBJ2-7; unclear D gene. Per the germline V gene, CDR1 is MNHNY and CDR2 is SVGAGI (reference sequence). The CDR3 is 11 amino acids. V dropped 6 bases and J dropped 5 bases, with 8 bases sitting between them. The CDR3, as DNA: TGTGCCAGCAGCCACTCTAACGAGCAGTACTTC. Its translation is CASSHSNEQYF.

This clone was picked up one time. This chain uses TRBV30 with TRBJ1-2, with 8 positions matching TRBD1. The V segment lost 4 bases and the J segment 7 bases; nucleotides outside the gene matches: 14. The germline V gene encodes CDR1 GTSNPN and CDR2 SVGIG (reference sequence). This CDR3 has 15 residues. Here the CDR3 reads CAWNVKNRGNTGYTF. In nucleotides, the CDR3 is TGTGCCTGGAATGTAAAAAACAGGGGGAACACTGGCTACACCTTC.

The rearrangement joins TRBV3-1 (or the pseudogene TRBV3-2) to TRBJ2-4, with TRBD1 matching 7 bases. J was trimmed by 4 bases and V by 0 bases; bases with no gene match: 6. The CDR3 consists of 16 residues. Germline CDR1 is LGHDT and CDR2 is YNNKEL (reference sequence). The CDR3 sequence is CASSQDPGQEKNIQYF. The CDR3 nucleotides are TGTGCCAGCAGCCAAGATCCAGGACAGGAGAAAAACATTCAGTACTTC.

The chain combines TRBV6-5 with TRBJ2-3; 7 bases line up with TRBD1. The junction had 10 bases not matched to a gene; V was cut back by 7 bases and J by 3 bases. The germline gives CDR1 MNHEY, CDR2 SVGAGI. There are 15 residues in the CDR3. CDR3 nucleotide sequence: TGTGCCAGCACCGCCCACAGGGGCCAGACAGATACGCAGTATTTT. It encodes CASTAHRGQTDTQYF.

Only one count was recorded for this clone. V usage is TRBV27 and J usage is TRBJ1-1; D remains unclear. Germline V gene sequence: CDR1 MNHEY, CDR2 SMNVEV (reference sequence). CDR3 length equals 15 residues. Trimming removed 2 bases at V and 0 bases at J, with 10 bases between. The CDR3: CASSLHGRLNTEAFF. In nucleotides, the CDR3 is TGTGCCAGCAGTTTACACGGGCGGTTGAACACTGAAGCTTTCTTT.

V usage is TRBV27 and J usage is TRBJ2-3; 11 positions agree with TRBD2. The V gene end was trimmed by 6 bases and the J gene end by 2 bases; junction bases not matched to a gene: 4. The germline CDR1 and CDR2 sequences are MNHEY and SMNVEV (reference sequence). The CDR3 consists of 15 residues. The CDR3 sequence: CASRSSGGFTDTQYF. CDR3 in DNA: TGTGCCAGCAGATCTAGCGGGGGGTTCACAGATACGCAGTATTTT.

This chain joins TRBV19 and TRBJ2-7, with D tentatively TRBD1 (6 bases). The CDR3 covers 15 residues. Germline values: CDR1 LNHDA, CDR2 SQIVND (reference sequence). V shed 5 bases and J shed 0 bases, with 14 bases lying between them. This CDR3 reads CASSLLGTPSYEQYF. The CDR3 DNA reads as TGTGCCAGTAGTCTTCTGGGGACACCCTCCTACGAGCAGTACTTC.

V and J are TRBV6-6 and TRBJ1-3, with a tentative D call TRBD1 (5 bases). The germline CDR1 and CDR2 sequences are MNHNY and SVGAGI (reference sequence). Trimming took off 2 bases at V and 5 bases at J, with 13 bases between the two ends. CDR3 length: 15 amino acids. The CDR3 protein is CASSYVQARRNTIYF. As DNA, the CDR3 is TGTGCCAGCAGTTACGTACAGGCGAGACGAAACACCATATATTTT.

This CDR3 reads CASSLNRDANEKLFF. For the CDR3, the DNA is TGTGCCAGCAGCTTGAACAGGGACGCTAATGAAAAACTGTTTTTT. The rearrangement joins TRBV7-8 to TRBJ1-4, with D possibly being TRBD1 (6 bases). Germline CDR1 and CDR2: SGHVS and FQNEAQ. Trimming left V 3 bases short and J 3 bases short, with 11 bases between. The CDR3 is 15 residues long.

The V call is TRBV7-2, the J call TRBJ2-1; 8 nucleotides line up with TRBD2. CDR1 and CDR2 (germline): SGHTA, FQGNSA. The CDR3 spans 17 residues. With V trimmed by 1 base and J by 0 bases, 5 bases remained unmatched. CDR3 sequence (DNA): TGTGCCAGCAGCTTAGGGCTACTAGCGGCCTCCTACAATGAGCAGTTCTTC. Encoded protein: CASSLGLLAASYNEQFF.

This chain links TRBV6-5 with TRBJ1-2; D is undetermined. V lost 2 bases to trimming and J lost 0 bases, with 4 bases between them. The V gene's germline CDR1 is MNHEY and CDR2 SVGAGI. The CDR3 runs to 13 residues. CDR3: CASSYVANYGYTF. The CDR3 DNA reads as TGTGCCAGCAGTTACGTCGCTAACTATGGCTACACCTTC.

The J gene is TRBJ1-4, the V gene TRBV6-2 or TRBV6-3; 8 bases are a match to TRBD1. The CDR3 contains 14 residues. The junction had 4 bases not matched to a gene; V was cut back by 6 bases and J by 4 bases. Germline V CDR1 and CDR2: MNHEY, SVGEGT. The DNA for the CDR3 is TGTGCCAGCAGCCCAGGGGGCGTTAATGAAAAACTGTTTTTT. It yields the protein CASSPGGVNEKLFF.

This chain connects TRBV27 to TRBJ2-3; tentative D call: TRBD1 (5 bases). Germline loops: CDR1 MNHEY, CDR2 SMNVEV (reference sequence). This CDR3 has 15 amino acids. The V end was cut by 6 bases, the J end by 0 bases, with 13 bases between. CDR3 protein: CASSGHRTSTDTQYF. The CDR3 region has the DNA TGTGCCAGCAGCGGACATCGCACTAGCACAGATACGCAGTATTTT.

This sequence joins TRBV7-3 and TRBJ2-2; no clear D. V was cut by 6 bases and J by 5 bases, with 13 bases left in between. From germline, CDR1 is SGHTA and CDR2 FQGTGA. CDR3 length: 14 amino acids. The CDR3, as DNA: TGTGCCAGCAGAGTCGTCGCCGTGACCGGGGAGCTGTTTTTT. Its translation: CASRVVAVTGELFF.

V usage is TRBV6-1 and J usage is TRBJ1-2; 9 bases agree with TRBD1. Germline CDR1 is MNHNS and CDR2 is SASEGT. The CDR3 is made up of 13 amino acids. V lost 3 bases to trimming and J lost 12 bases; unmatched junction nucleotides: 8. The CDR3 protein is CASSETGGLFDTF. The CDR3 region has the DNA TGTGCCAGCAGTGAGACAGGGGGTCTTTTTGACACCTTC.

The J gene is TRBJ1-4, the V gene TRBV14; 7 bases line up with TRBD1. Trimming removed 1 base from V and 8 bases from J; junction bases left unmatched: 10. The CDR3 loop spans 16 amino acids. CDR1 is SGHDN, CDR2 FVKESK, per germline. CDR3 nucleotide sequence: TGTGCCAGCAGCCAAGTGGGAGACAGGGAGATGGAAAAACTGTTTTTT. Its protein product is CASSQVGDREMEKLFF.

The J gene is TRBJ1-3, the V gene TRBV5-6, with D hard to call. Germline V gene sequence: CDR1 SGHDT, CDR2 YYEEEE. Trimming stripped 0 bases from V and 4 bases from J, with 11 bases between. The CDR3 extends over 15 amino acids. The DNA for the CDR3 is TGTGCCAGCAGCTTGGAGGTCAATGGAGGAAACACCATATATTTT. Protein sequence: CASSLEVNGGNTIYF.

The chain has TRBV12-5 and TRBJ1-1; 9 positions agree with TRBD1. Trimming removed 6 bases from V and 12 bases from J; junction bases left unmatched: 8. Germline V CDR1 and CDR2: LGHNT, FRNRAP. The CDR3 consists of 12 residues. The CDR3: CASGTGGLASFF. The CDR3 coding sequence is TGTGCTAGTGGCACAGGGGGCCTCGCCTCTTTCTTT.

This chain links TRBV12-3 or TRBV12-4 with TRBJ2-1, with D unclear. Trimming removed 8 bases from V and 10 bases from J, with 12 bases in between. This CDR3 contains 11 residues. CDR3 DNA sequence: TGTGCCAGCGTCGATGGGTACGAGCAGTTCTTC. This encodes CASVDGYEQFF.

This clone appeared once. V gene TRBV6-5 combines with J gene TRBJ2-1, with TRBD2 matching 9 bases. V trimming: 4 bases; J trimming: 4 bases; junction bases outside the gene matches: 8. CDR3 length equals 16 residues. CDR1 MNHEY and CDR2 SVGAGI come from the germline V gene. The CDR3 is CASSLIPSGGYNEQFF. CDR3 coding DNA: TGTGCCAGCAGTTTAATCCCGAGCGGGGGGTACAATGAGCAGTTCTTC.